Listed here are 5 T cell receptor beta chains from one sample, sequenced in a study of cytomegalovirus exposure and HLA in healthy donors. The PCR was carried out with 60 Vbeta primers and 13 Jbeta primers. Profiled with immunoSEQ multiplex PCR; TCRdb holds only in-frame clones, not every one. The sample holds about 170,000 clones, 75% to 90% seen once. The sequencing sample was made of PBMCs. These receptors were taken from a male donor in good health and CMV-seronegative.

This chain connects TRBV5-1 to TRBJ2-2; no clear D gene. From germline, CDR1 is SGHRS and CDR2 YFSETQ. Trimming stripped 1 base from V and 1 base from J, with 8 bases between. This CDR3 is 15 amino acids long. The CDR3 sequence: CASSLYTWNTGELFF. The CDR3 DNA reads TGCGCCAGCAGCTTGTACACCTGGAACACCGGGGAGCTGTTTTTT.

V usage is TRBV5-1 and J usage is TRBJ2-2; 8 positions agree with TRBD2. Germline CDR1 is SGHRS and CDR2 is YFSETQ. Losses at the gene ends were 4 bases for V and 3 bases for J; bases not matched to a gene: 11. There are 17 residues in the CDR3. CDR3 amino acids: CASSTSPGTRDTGELFF. The CDR3 nucleotides are TGCGCCAGCAGCACGAGTCCCGGGACTAGAGACACCGGGGAGCTGTTTTTT.

The gene calls are TRBV5-4 and TRBJ1-1, with D possibly matching TRBD1 (5 bases). The CDR3 totals 13 residues. Germline values: CDR1 SGHNT, CDR2 YYREEE (reference sequence). The V and J ends lost 5 bases and 1 base respectively, with 9 bases between them. CDR3 DNA sequence: TGTGCCAGCAGTCAGGGCCCGAACACTGAAGCTTTCTTT. The encoded protein is CASSQGPNTEAFF.

V gene TRBV5-1 combines with J gene TRBJ2-1; no clear D. Trimming stripped 4 bases from V and 1 base from J, with 12 bases between. CDR3 length: 15 amino acids. Germline V gene lookup returns CDR1 SGHRS and CDR2 YFSETQ. The CDR3, as DNA: TGCGCCAGCAGCCCAAAAGAGATGTCCTACAATGAGCAGTTCTTC. This codes for CASSPKEMSYNEQFF.

V usage is TRBV27 and J usage is TRBJ1-5; 7 nucleotides align to TRBD1. CDR3 length: 14 residues. CDR1 is MNHEY and CDR2 is SMNVEV in the germline V gene (reference sequence). The ends lost 10 bases at V and 2 bases at J; junction bases unmatched: 8. CDR3 sequence: CANQRTGGNQPQHF. For the CDR3, the DNA is TGTGCCAACCAACGGACAGGTGGCAATCAGCCCCAGCATTTT.